The T cell receptor beta chain under discussion was sequenced for a study of cytomegalovirus exposure and HLA in healthy donors (dated by TCRdb to about 2017). Study-level background: According to an earlier analysis of a few hundred of the donors, some 180 million T cells yielded some 120 million unique TCR beta sequences and approximately 300 Gb of sequence data. Approximately 310 gigabases of sequencing data and 75 million to 85 million unique TCR sequences made up an early release that covered several hundred HLA-typed donors. Of the 300 to 450 genotyped donors, about 84% fell in the genetic ancestry cluster associated with self-reported Caucasian donors. The study was designed to test whether signatures of past pathogen exposure could be identified by cataloging public T cell receptors. Using immunosequencing, the study profiled T cell repertoires from around 670 subjects and related those repertoires to cytomegalovirus serostatus. Along with the roughly 670-subject first cohort, a separate validation cohort of more than 90 different subjects was used. The study combined high-throughput TCR immunosequencing, statistical association of individual TCRs with disease status, and machine learning to predict cytomegalovirus infection status. A later analysis re-analyzed previously published TCR beta repertoires from approximately 700 donors and added high-resolution HLA genotyping to study TCR occurrence patterns. Rather than drawing on any new phenotypic data, the later analysis identified candidate immune exposures from TCR beta sequences and the way those sequences occurred across donors. To decide whether each TCR beta V gene segment behaved as functional or pseudogenic, an earlier analysis of nearly 600 of the donors relied on high-throughput TCR beta sequencing. Donor age, sex, ethnicity and CMV serostatus were collected together with the repertoire data. A later genetic analysis took genome-wide SNP genotypes for about three fifths of the roughly 670 donors and used that subset as a discovery cohort. All discovery cohort repertoires had been generated using a single sequencing platform. Class I and class II HLA loci were covered by the typing at four-digit resolution. The number of typed donors differed by locus: about 620-630 for A, B, C, DRB1 and DQB1; 522 for DQA1; over 600 for DPA1; and around 470 for DPB1. Roughly 5 DR-DQ haplotypes were handled as single units for association and clustering, since linkage in the cohort was strong. Among some 410 genotyped donors of the cohort, an average of approximately 240,000 unique TCR beta nucleotide sequences was sequenced per donor, of which roughly 17% were non-productive. General conclusions and limits of the study: A further reported finding was that TCR beta sequences accurately predicted the HLA-A and HLA-B alleles for most subjects in the first cohort. A cluster of highly shared sequence variants was judged likely to be a technical artifact of the sequencing pipeline. According to a later analysis, most CMV-associated TCR beta chains appeared to be HLA-restricted, and the HLA associations seemed to be driven largely by CMV exposure. In this cohort, only TCR beta chains were sequenced, and detectable features were limited by the absence of alpha or paired-chain data. In vitro tests confirmed that a few of the cytomegalovirus-associated TCR beta chains recognize cytomegalovirus antigens. HLA typing was unavailable for some donors at each locus, so association tests used only the typed subset. A later genetic analysis associated a missense DCLRE1C variant with V-gene and J-gene trimming of TCR beta chains, and an independent cohort replicated the association. In an earlier analysis of about 600 of the donors, most TCR beta V segments appeared in productive rearrangements about 90% or about 30% of the time, broadly matching IMGT annotations. In a later analysis, the rate of TCR association differed among HLA loci, with DRB1 alleles having the most associated TCRs and HLA-C alleles having the fewest. Presence/absence analyses assumed roughly uniform sequencing depth across donors, an assumption that may not hold. In a later analysis, several top co-occurrence clusters were reported to appear linked to parvovirus B19, influenza, CMV and Epstein-Barr virus. The authors suggested that the approach could potentially be extended to other disease states and immunological phenotypes. Because counts were too low, 15 to 20 rarely observed V segments, including chromosome 9 orphons, were excluded from the earlier analysis of 500 to 700 of the donors. Most TCR sequences were observed very rarely across donors, whereas some public TCRs were present in many individuals. A later analysis found that HLA-associated TCR beta chains were more clonally expanded and had lower generation probabilities than equally common non-associated chains. Assigning TCR associations to individual alleles was difficult when HLA alleles, especially DR and DQ, strongly co-occurred. The study listed approximately 150 TCR beta chains as associated with cytomegalovirus. In both the original and validation cohorts, the classifier was reported to diagnose cytomegalovirus status with high specificity and sensitivity. Compared with the roughly 670-donor mean, donors in an Asian-associated ancestry cluster had fewer N-insertions in productive TCRs, according to a later genetic analysis. Some IMGT-functional V segments, including TRBV6-2 and TRBV6-3, could not be told apart with the 87-base-pair reads, so those segments were excluded. The only immune exposure information available for the cohort was CMV serostatus. Correlated functional status among segregating V segments might be attributable to linkage disequilibrium, but an unknown experimental factor could not be ruled out. In a later analysis, about 16,000 TCR beta sequences were associated with specific HLA alleles at a false discovery rate of 0.05.

The cohort consisted of 600 to 750 healthy bone marrow donors. All cohort members were sampled while nominally healthy, although unrecorded immune exposures were likely present. The donor tested CMV seronegative and was one of the 352 seronegative cohort members. Every donor gave a peripheral blood sample, and the peripheral blood mononuclear cells from that sample were used for TCR beta sequencing. Genomic DNA was extracted from the blood cell samples with the Qiagen DNeasy Blood Extraction Kit. Taken from cysteine to phenylalanine, the CDR3 has 14 residues. The read is trimmed to its CDR3 DNA, 42 bases read in frame from base 1. V and J are truncated by 7 bases and 4 bases respectively, leaving an intervening sequence of 17 bases. CDR1 and CDR2, per the germline V gene, are MDHEN and SYDVKM. This clone came up once. Its antigen is still unknown. Base qualities are missing; no much larger clone stands one base away.

The method was the immunoSEQ multiplex PCR assay. For the multiplex PCR, a mixture combining 60 forward primers for TCR Vbeta segments and 13 reverse primers for TCR Jbeta segments was used. A multiplex PCR assay on genomic DNA amplified the CDR3 region of rearranged TCR beta genes. The amplified TCR beta libraries were sequenced on the Illumina HiSeq System as 87-base-pair reads. On the study's bioinformatics: A later analysis tallied tens of millions of unique TCR beta chains across the roughly 610 repertoires, and about 12 million of those chains were shared by two or more donors. Raw reads were error-corrected and collapsed into unique sequences by a nearest-neighbor algorithm in which closely related sequences were merged to remove PCR and sequencing errors. V, D and J gene segments were assigned by aligning CDR3 sequences to IMGT reference sequences. Each retained sequence needed at least a six-nucleotide match to both a V gene segment and a J gene segment. A rearrangement was called productive if the CDR3 had no stop codons and remained in frame with V and J, and every other rearrangement was called non-productive. CDR3 was defined by IMGT convention, running from the second conserved V-encoded cysteine to the conserved J-encoded phenylalanine. The earlier analysis of about 620 of the donors excluded sequences that lacked an unambiguous match to a single V gene segment. An earlier analysis of almost 600 of the donors classified V segments as functional when productive rearrangements were above 56.7% and as segregating when the standard deviation between donors was above 5%. A statistical classification framework was developed to diagnose cytomegalovirus status using the catalog of TCR beta chain sequences. In a later analysis, V and J genes were assigned by comparing TCR nucleotide sequences against IMGT/GENE-DB human TR gene sequences. A later analysis assigned CDR3 sequences and most-parsimonious VDJ recombination scenarios with the TCRdist pipeline. In a later analysis, each TCR beta chain was defined by its CDR3 amino acid sequence together with its V-gene family, and reads lacking a unique V-gene family were excluded. In a later analysis, nearly 600 highly shared, low-generation-probability nucleotide sequences were removed to address suspected cross-contamination and a sequencing artifact. In a later analysis, a clonal expansion index was calculated for each public chain from normalized within-repertoire ranks of inferred template counts. A later analysis computed generation probabilities with a VDJ recombination model fitted to out-of-frame rearrangements, and checked the results against IGoR. A later analysis scored TCR-TCR, TCR-HLA and TCR-CMV co-occurrence with hypergeometric tests, applying a repertoire-size bias correction to TCR pairs. To estimate false discovery rates, a later analysis permuted the HLA or CMV assignments 20 times. A later analysis grouped co-occurring TCRs with DBSCAN, adding TCRdist sequence similarity when clustering within HLA-allele-positive subsets. Repertoires with fewer than 30,000 or more than 120,000 public chains were left out of co-occurrence clustering, as were about 5 repertoires with anomalous nucleotide sharing. Held by TCRdb, this immuneACCESS table contains in-frame sequences only and omits some clones. Under half of the omission traces to an unresolved V gene where checked; the cause of the rest is unknown. That table is the source of V, J and clone size, and D and trimming were worked out from the DNA. Recorded for this sample are 200,000 or so clones; 60% to 80% of them occurred a single time. Under 2% of the sample is taken by the ten largest.

The sequenced sample consisted of PBMCs. The sequence is built from TRBV28 and TRBJ2-7, with a tentative D gene TRBD1 over 5 matching bases. This clonotype was sampled from a man younger than 35 in good health and CMV-seronegative. The CDR3 in this case is CASTEVGALYEQYF. The DNA sequence is TGTGCCAGCACCGAGGTAGGGGCCTTGTACGAGCAGTACTTC.